What follows describes a single T cell receptor (beta chain). One entry per CDR3 protein, called by TCRdb with MiXCR from the 5' RACE reads. The sample consists of 450,000 to 550,000 distinct CDR3 sequences, 20% to 25% of them appearing once. The data derive from a study of T cells after yellow fever vaccination. V was pared by 3 bases and J by 2 bases, with 8 bases between. CDR3 length: 14 amino acids. From germline, CDR1 is LNHDA and CDR2 SQIVND (reference sequence). The gene calls are TRBV19 and TRBJ2-1; D perhaps matches TRBD2 (6 bases). This sequence originates from a man between 18 and 35 years old who received the YFV17D yellow fever vaccine. This sample comprised PBMCs, obtained less than 25 days after the first yellow fever vaccination. The CDR3 region is CASSMRGAYNEQFF. The CDR3 nucleotides are TGTGCCAGTAGTATGCGGGGCGCCTACAATGAGCAGTTCTTC.